Listed below are T cell receptor beta chains from one sample, sequenced in a study of blood T cell repertoires in COVID-19. Sequencing was performed with immunoSEQ multiplex PCR; in TCRdb, only in-frame clones are kept and a portion is missing. The sample consists of 150,000 to 200,000 clones, around 90% of them appearing once. The sample comprised peripheral blood. Receptors were obtained from a man aged 55 to 69 with active or convalescent COVID-19. CDR3s include the opening cysteine and the closing phenylalanine or tryptophan. D genes are given only for firm matches. Clone size appears in some rows only: once, few, many, or a class for an expanded clone.

abundance	v_gene	j_gene	d_gene	CDR3nt	CDR3aa
.	TRBV7-2	TRBJ1-5	.	TGTGCCAGCAGCTTTGGGGGCCAGGGGACCAGACAGCCCCAGCATTTT	CASSFGGQGTRQPQHF
.	TRBV19	TRBJ2-7	TRBD2	TGTGCCAGTAGCCATGACTTGGCGGGGGGGTATTACGAGCAGTACTTC	CASSHDLAGGYYEQYF
few	TRBV6-5	TRBJ1-1	TRBD1	TGTGCCAGCAGTTACGGGGACAGGGGTACTGAAGCTTTCTTT	CASSYGDRGTEAFF
.	TRBV7-9	TRBJ2-3	.	TGTGCCAGCAGCCTAGATACAGGAGATACGCAGTATTTT	CASSLDTGDTQYF
.	TRBV27	TRBJ1-1	.	TGTGCCAGCAGGACATACCGGCTCAAAAACACTGAAGCTTTCTTT	CASRTYRLKNTEAFF
.	TRBV6-5	TRBJ1-5	TRBD1	TGTGCCAGCAGTCCGACAGGGGGCCTTAATCAGCCCCAGCATTTT	CASSPTGGLNQPQHF
few	TRBV18	TRBJ1-5	TRBD1	TGTGCCAGCTCACCAACCGGGACAGACAATCAGCCCCAGCATTTT	CASSPTGTDNQPQHF
.	TRBV5-4	TRBJ1-3	TRBD1	TGTGCCAGCAGCTCCGGGACAGGGTGGAACACCATATATTTT	CASSSGTGWNTIYF
.	TRBV24-1	TRBJ2-1	TRBD1	TGTGCCACCAGTGACCCCGGGACAGGGGAGGATGAGCAGTTCTTC	CATSDPGTGEDEQFF
.	TRBV24-1	TRBJ2-3	TRBD2	TGTGCCACCAGTGATTGGGGACTAGGTATAGATACGCAGTATTTT	CATSDWGLGIDTQYF
once	TRBV3-1/TRBV3-2	TRBJ2-2	TRBD1	TGTGCCAGCAGCCAAGGAGGACAGGCCGGGGAGCTGTTTTTT	CASSQGGQAGELFF
once	TRBV6-5	TRBJ2-7	.	TGTGCCAGCAGTTACAAGAGTCGTTACGAGCAGTACTTC	CASSYKSRYEQYF
.	TRBV28	TRBJ2-1	.	TGTGCCAGCAGTTCAGGCTACAGCTCCTACAATGAGCAGTTCTTC	CASSSGYSSYNEQFF
few	TRBV19	TRBJ1-2	.	TGTGCCAGTAGTATAGTCGGCAGGCGTAACTATGGCTACACCTTC	CASSIVGRRNYGYTF
.	TRBV7-7	TRBJ2-5	TRBD1	TGTGCCAGCAGCGCCTGGACAGGGGGAGGGGAGACCCAGTACTTC	CASSAWTGGGETQYF
once	TRBV3-1/TRBV3-2	TRBJ2-7	.	TGTGCCAGCAGCCAACAGGATTTGGGCGAGCAGTACTTC	CASSQQDLGEQYF
.	TRBV9	TRBJ1-2	TRBD1	TGTGCCAGCAGCCCCCGGGGGACAGGGGGGGGCTACACCTTC	CASSPRGTGGGYTF
.	TRBV18	TRBJ1-4	TRBD1	TGTGCCAGCTCACCAACTCGCCAGGGGGCGAGAGGGATTGAAAAACTGTTTTTT	CASSPTRQGARGIEKLFF
.	TRBV4-2	TRBJ1-4	.	TGTGCCAGCAGCCAAGGAGCCCCCGGACAAGACAACACTGGAAAACTGTTTTTT	CASSQGAPGQDNTGKLFF
.	TRBV5-8	TRBJ2-5	TRBD1	TGTGCCAGCGGGGGACAGGCCCTCCAAGAGACCCAGTACTTC	CASGGQALQETQYF
.	TRBV3-1/TRBV3-2	TRBJ2-3	TRBD2	TGTGCCAGCAGCTCAAGGACTAGCGGGGTTAGCACAGATACGCAGTATTTT	CASSSRTSGVSTDTQYF
.	TRBV7-8	TRBJ1-2	.	TGTGCCAGCAGCTTAGCGGGCATGGGCCCCTATGGCTACACCTTC	CASSLAGMGPYGYTF
.	TRBV6-5	TRBJ1-1	.	TGTGCCGTCGGACAGACATCTGAAGCTTTCTTT	CAVGQTSEAFF
.	TRBV7-9	TRBJ1-1	.	TGTGCCAGCAGCCCTAGCAGGGGTATCGGGAACACTGAAGCTTTCTTT	CASSPSRGIGNTEAFF
.	TRBV27	TRBJ2-7	.	TGTGCCAGCAGTCTTGAGCTTGGCGGATCGATCTACGAGCAGTACTTC	CASSLELGGSIYEQYF
once	TRBV6-6	TRBJ1-2	TRBD1	TGTGCCAGCAGTCCCTCAGACAGGGACTATGGCTACACCTTC	CASSPSDRDYGYTF
.	TRBV10-2	TRBJ1-1	TRBD1	TGCGCCAGCACCCGCCTCCCGACAGGGGGCCTCGCTGAAGCTTTCTTT	CASTRLPTGGLAEAFF